This T cell receptor (beta chain) was captured in a study of control samples from healthy donors and cancer patients. The CDR3 is 14 amino acids. Trimming took off 5 bases at V and 1 base at J, with 11 bases between the two ends. The germline V gene encodes CDR1 SNHLY and CDR2 FYNNEI. Generated by immunoSEQ multiplex PCR, the TCRdb table keeps only in-frame clones and is missing some. The table records some 100,000 clones, 85% to 90% of them present only once. The chain employs TRBV2 and TRBJ1-2, with D uncertain. This clonotype was obtained from a man aged 30 to 45 in good health. Sequencing used blood. The CDR3 nucleotides read TGTGCCAGCAGTCCAACAGCGGGTAACTATGGCTACACCTTC. Residues: CASSPTAGNYGYTF.